This is a list of T cell receptor beta chains from one sample in a study of T cells in Graves' hyperthyroidism and ophthalmopathy. One entry per CDR3 protein results from TCRdb running MiXCR on the multiplex PCR reads. The table lists about 560,000 distinct CDR3 sequences, approximately 14% of them singletons. Sample: blood. The source of these receptors is a young woman with Graves' hyperthyroidism. The CDR3 runs from the conserved cysteine through the conserved F or W. D genes are given only for firm matches. A clone size is listed for some rows: how often the clone was seen (once, few, many), or a class if it is expanded.

CDR3: CASSLGYSSSTDTQYF; DNA: TGTGCCAGCAGCTTAGGATACAGCTCCAGCACAGATACGCAGTATTTT; D: NA; J: TRBJ2-3; V: TRBV7-9; size: many
CDR3: CASSLVVGTGTQYF; DNA: TGTGCCAGCAGCTTAGTGGTGGGAACAGGGACCCAGTACTTC; D: NA; J: TRBJ2-5; V: TRBV7-9; size: once
CDR3: CASSFPAAWDTGELFF; DNA: TGTGCCAGCAGTTTTCCGGCGGCTTGGGACACCGGGGAGCTGTTTTTT; D: NA; J: TRBJ2-2; V: TRBV27; size: NA
CDR3: CASSPGNLHEQYF; DNA: TGTGCCAGCAGTCCCGGGAACCTTCACGAGCAGTACTTC; D: NA; J: TRBJ2-7; V: TRBV2; size: many
CDR3: CSVEDGESASNEQFF; DNA: TGCAGCGTTGAAGATGGAGAATCGGCTTCCAATGAGCAGTTCTTC; D: NA; J: TRBJ2-1; V: TRBV29-1; size: NA
CDR3: CASSTGDYQPQHF; DNA: TGTGCCAGCAGTACAGGGGATTATCAGCCCCAGCATTTT; D: TRBD1; J: TRBJ1-5; V: TRBV12-3/TRBV12-4; size: many
CDR3: CASSERQFPGELFF; DNA: TGCGCCAGCAGTGAAAGGCAGTTCCCCGGGGAGCTGTTTTTT; D: NA; J: TRBJ2-2; V: TRBV10-1; size: NA
CDR3: CASTITGSTDSPLHF; DNA: TGTGCCAGCACCATTACCGGCAGTACAGATTCACCCCTCCACTTT; D: NA; J: TRBJ1-6; V: TRBV6-2/TRBV6-3; size: NA
CDR3: CASSGQRQSNEQFF; DNA: TGTGCCAGCAGCGGACAGCGACAGAGCAATGAGCAGTTCTTC; D: NA; J: TRBJ2-1; V: TRBV11-2; size: NA
CDR3: CASSFGSGSNEQFF; DNA: TGTGCCAGCAGTTTTGGTAGCGGGAGTAATGAGCAGTTCTTC; D: TRBD2; J: TRBJ2-1; V: TRBV12-3/TRBV12-4; size: few
CDR3: CASSQRRQGAPSSYEQFF; DNA: TGTGCCAGCAGCCAACGCAGACAGGGGGCTCCGAGCTCCTATGAGCAGTTCTTC; D: TRBD1; J: TRBJ2-1; V: TRBV28; size: NA
CDR3: CSARIPSYNEQFF; DNA: TGCAGTGCTAGGATCCCATCCTACAATGAGCAGTTCTTC; D: NA; J: TRBJ2-1; V: TRBV20-1; size: few
CDR3: CASEGVGTEAFF; DNA: TGTGCCAGCGAAGGAGTGGGCACTGAAGCTTTCTTT; D: NA; J: TRBJ1-1; V: TRBV28; size: many
CDR3: CAISAIQGTYEQYF; DNA: TGTGCCATCAGTGCCATCCAAGGGACCTACGAGCAGTACTTC; D: NA; J: TRBJ2-7; V: TRBV10-3; size: many
CDR3: CASSPRSGGSYNEQFF; DNA: TGTGCCAGCAGTCCTAGGAGCGGGGGTTCCTACAATGAGCAGTTCTTC; D: TRBD2; J: TRBJ2-1; V: TRBV7-9; size: NA
CDR3: CASSLALGNTHSSYNEQFF; DNA: TGTGCCAGCAGTTTAGCTCTGGGAAATACTCACAGCTCCTACAATGAGCAGTTCTTC; D: NA; J: TRBJ2-1; V: TRBV28; size: many
CDR3: CASSLSPSRYGYTF; DNA: TGTGCCAGCAGTTTATCGCCAAGCCGATATGGCTACACCTTC; D: NA; J: TRBJ1-2; V: TRBV27; size: many
CDR3: CASSQFGFLGGAEDNQPQHF; DNA: TGTGCCAGCAGCCAATTCGGGTTCTTAGGGGGGGCGGAGGACAATCAGCCCCAGCATTTT; D: NA; J: TRBJ1-5; V: TRBV4-2; size: few
CDR3: CASSPGSSGWEAFF; DNA: TGTGCCAGCAGCCCAGGGTCCTCCGGTTGGGAAGCTTTCTTT; D: NA; J: TRBJ1-1; V: TRBV7-9; size: many
CDR3: CAKVPGQIYLYEQYF; DNA: TGCGCCAAAGTACCGGGACAGATTTATCTCTACGAGCAGTACTTC; D: TRBD1; J: TRBJ2-7; V: TRBV5-1; size: many
CDR3: CASSHAYRQAADTQYF; DNA: TGTGCCAGCAGCCACGCATACCGGCAGGCAGCAGATACGCAGTATTTT; D: NA; J: TRBJ2-3; V: TRBV14; size: NA
CDR3: CSARTRTSGGYNEQFF; DNA: TGCAGTGCCCGGACCCGGACTAGCGGGGGCTACAATGAGCAGTTCTTC; D: TRBD2; J: TRBJ2-1; V: TRBV20-1; size: NA
CDR3: CASSQQLSRGSGYTF; DNA: TGTGCCAGCAGCCAACAGCTCTCCAGGGGAAGTGGCTACACCTTC; D: NA; J: TRBJ1-2; V: TRBV16; size: many
CDR3: CASSFGLSGANVLTF; DNA: TGTGCCAGCAGTTTTGGGCTCTCTGGGGCCAACGTCCTGACTTTC; D: NA; J: TRBJ2-6; V: TRBV27; size: NA
CDR3: CASSLFTQENIQYF; DNA: TGTGCCAGCAGTTTATTCACACAGGAAAACATTCAGTACTTC; D: NA; J: TRBJ2-4; V: TRBV28; size: few
CDR3: CSAEPPLAGESYNEQFF; DNA: TGCAGTGCCGAACCCCCCTTGGCGGGAGAATCCTACAATGAGCAGTTCTTC; D: TRBD2; J: TRBJ2-1; V: TRBV20-1; size: NA
CDR3: CASSQGNKYEQYF; DNA: TGTGCCAGCAGCCAAGGAAACAAATACGAGCAGTACTTC; D: NA; J: TRBJ2-7; V: TRBV3-1; size: many
CDR3: CASSLGGLVSSYEQYF; DNA: TGCGCCAGCAGCTTGGGAGGACTAGTCTCCTCCTACGAGCAGTACTTC; D: TRBD2; J: TRBJ2-7; V: TRBV5-1; size: few
CDR3: CASSLVSYEQYF; DNA: TGTGCCAGCAGCCTAGTAAGCTACGAGCAGTACTTC; D: NA; J: TRBJ2-7; V: TRBV5-1; size: many